This paragraph covers one T cell receptor beta chain sequence. The sample belongs to a study of blood T cell repertoires in COVID-19. As for the study in general: COVID-19 samples, acute and convalescent, were from the United States, Italy and Spain. T cells, B-cell-depleted T cells, or PBMCs supplied cDNA or gDNA.

As processed by the authors: Amplification of reference gene primers was used by the study to estimate nucleated cell counts. Some clones are missing from TCRdb's copy, which holds only in-frame ones; the method was immunoSEQ multiplex PCR. From that table come the V and J calls and clone size; the DNA was used to work out D and trimming. Among fewer than 200,000 clones listed, about 86% were seen once. This CDR3 is built from 17 residues. Trimming took off 2 bases at V and 4 bases at J, with 17 bases between the two ends. Germline CDR1 is SNHLY and CDR2 is FYNNEI. The sequenced material came from PBMCs or T cells enriched from blood (not recorded which). The TCR sequence derives from a woman aged 45-65 years in a cohort exposed to, infected with or recovered from COVID-19 (not recorded which). The chain has TRBV2 and TRBJ2-2; possibly TRBD1 for D (6 bases). The CDR3 here is CASSESFQGWTTGELFF. As DNA, the CDR3 is TGTGCCAGCAGTGAAAGTTTTCAGGGGTGGACCACCGGGGAGCTGTTTTTT.